The 8 T cell receptor beta chains in this list originate from one sample, sequenced in a study of T cell responses to AZD1222 COVID-19 vaccine. Clones were sequenced by immunoSEQ multiplex PCR, and TCRdb holds only the in-frame ones, with some missing. The sample carries about 130,000 clones, roughly 90% recorded once. Material: peripheral blood, obtained on day 0 of AZD1222 vaccination. The source of these receptors is an adult in good health.

The chain has TRBV29-1 and TRBJ2-7, with D unclear. From germline, CDR1 is SQVTM and CDR2 ANQGSEA. V lost 7 bases to trimming and J lost 6 bases, with 16 bases between them. There are 12 residues in the CDR3. The CDR3 loop reads CSARPATGEQYF. In DNA, the CDR3 is TGCAGCGCTCGTCCAGCAACCGGCGAGCAGTACTTC.

V gene TRBV18 combines with J gene TRBJ2-6, with 8 nucleotides matching TRBD1. CDR3 length: 19 residues. The V and J ends lost 4 bases and 2 bases, in that order; junction bases with no gene match: 13. Germline lookup yields CDR1 KGHSH and CDR2 LQKENI. The CDR3 nucleotides are TGTGCCAGCTCACAAATAGGACAGGGAATGGGAGCTGGGGCCAACGTCCTGACTTTC. As protein: CASSQIGQGMGAGANVLTF. The whole variable domain, filled in from reference TRBV18 and TRBJ2-6, reads NAGVMQNPRHLVRRRGQEARLRCSPMKGHSHVYWYRQLPEEGLKFMVYLQKENIIDESGMPKERFSAEFPKEGPSILRIQQVVRGDSAAYFCASSQIGQGMGAGANVLTFGAGSRLTVL.

The chain joins TRBV24-1 to TRBJ2-1; 14 nucleotides align to TRBD2. The CDR3 runs to 17 residues. The V segment lost 1 base and the J segment 6 bases; nucleotides outside the gene matches: 4. Germline CDR1 and CDR2: KGHDR and SFDVKD. The chain's CDR3 is CATSDLPGLAGVNEQFF. As DNA, the CDR3 is TGTGCCACCAGTGATTTACCGGGACTAGCGGGGGTCAATGAGCAGTTCTTC.

The V gene is TRBV5-4, the J gene TRBJ1-1, with 8 bases aligning to TRBD1. Germline lookup yields CDR1 SGHNT and CDR2 YYREEE (reference sequence). V shed 4 bases and J 4 bases; nucleotides not matched to a gene: 6. The CDR3 has 14 amino acids. CDR3: CASSGDRGGTEAFF. The CDR3, as DNA: TGTGCCAGCAGCGGAGACAGGGGCGGCACTGAAGCTTTCTTT.

The chain is built from TRBV24-1 and TRBJ1-1, with D maybe TRBD1 (6 bases). The CDR3 has 14 residues. Trimming removed 3 bases from V and 4 bases from J, with 11 bases in between. Germline CDR1 is KGHDR and CDR2 is SFDVKD. CDR3 nucleotide sequence: TGTGCCACCAGTGATGGGAGAGGGGGCACTGAAGCTTTCTTT. It is translated as CATSDGRGGTEAFF.

The V gene is TRBV3-1 (or the pseudogene TRBV3-2), the J gene TRBJ2-7; the D gene is possibly TRBD2 (6 bases). The CDR3 length is 12 residues. The germline V gene encodes CDR1 LGHDT and CDR2 YNNKEL (reference sequence). V lost 11 bases and J 1 base, leaving 12 bases between the germline ends. The CDR3 DNA follows: TGTGCCGGCGTGCGGGGATCCTACGAGCAGTACTTC. Translation: CAGVRGSYEQYF.

This clone was seen just once. The gene calls are TRBV7-9 and TRBJ2-7; TRBD1 agrees at 8 bases. This CDR3 has 13 amino acids. With V trimmed by 5 bases and J by 5 bases, 5 bases remained unmatched. The germline V gene has CDR1 SEHNR and CDR2 FQNEAQ (reference sequence). CDR3 loop: CASSLMTGDEQYF. As DNA, the CDR3 is TGTGCCAGCAGCCTAATGACAGGGGACGAGCAGTACTTC.

The rearrangement joins TRBV6-5 to TRBJ1-3, with 7 bases aligning to TRBD1. The J segment lost 8 bases and the V segment lost 5 bases, leaving 3 bases of the junction unmatched. CDR1 and CDR2 (germline): MNHEY, SVGAGI. The CDR3 runs to 12 residues. The CDR3 reads CASSPQGDTIYF. The CDR3 DNA reads TGTGCCAGCAGTCCTCAGGGGGACACCATATATTTT.